The 28 T cell receptor beta chains in this list originate from one sample, sequenced in a study of B cell selection in AIRE deficiency. Sequencing used immunoSEQ multiplex PCR; TCRdb keeps in-frame clones, though not all of them. The repertoire includes about 21,000 clones, 94% of them detected once, and under 2% sits in the top ten. Regulatory T cells were sorted as CD4+CD25hiCD127low/negative. The sequenced material came from Tregs sorted from PBMCs. Receptors originate from a human donor with AIRE deficiency.

V usage is TRBV9 and J usage is TRBJ2-1; D is unclear. This CDR3 is 14 amino acids long. Per the germline V gene, CDR1 is SGDLS and CDR2 is YYNGEE. V was pared by 3 bases and J by 8 bases, with 15 bases between. CDR3 DNA: TGTGCCAGCAGCGGCCAGGTTCGCGGCTATGAGCAGTTCTTC. The encoded protein is CASSGQVRGYEQFF.

The J gene is TRBJ2-4, the V gene TRBV25-1, with a tentative D call TRBD1 (6 bases). Germline lookup yields CDR1 MGHDK and CDR2 SYGVNS. V lost 5 bases, J lost 0 bases, and 17 bases lay in between. This CDR3 has 17 residues. CDR3 protein: CASSPHGGLLAKNIQYF. CDR3 sequence (DNA): TGTGCCAGCAGTCCCCATGGGGGCCTACTAGCCAAAAACATTCAGTACTTC.

The gene calls are TRBV11-3 and TRBJ2-3; D unclear. V was pared by 3 bases and J by 6 bases, with 7 bases between. The CDR3 has 12 amino acids. Germline CDR1 reads SGHNT; CDR2 reads YENEEA. The CDR3 DNA reads as TGTGCCAGCAGCTTTCAGATTGATACGCAGTATTTT. Residues: CASSFQIDTQYF.

The chain carries TRBV19 and TRBJ2-1; 7 positions match TRBD2. Germline CDR1 is LNHDA and CDR2 is SQIVND (reference sequence). V shed 7 bases and J 6 bases; nucleotides not matched to a gene: 9. This CDR3 region has 14 residues. The CDR3 is CASTRTREGNEQFF. Written as DNA, the CDR3 is TGTGCCAGTACCCGGACTAGGGAGGGCAATGAGCAGTTCTTC.

This chain connects TRBV30 to TRBJ2-5; D gene ambiguous. V shed 1 base and J shed 7 bases, with 7 bases lying between them. The germline gives CDR1 GTSNPN, CDR2 SVGIG (reference sequence). The CDR3 contains 11 residues. The CDR3 region is CAWSDLGTQYF. The CDR3 DNA sequence: TGTGCCTGGAGTGACCTCGGGACCCAGTACTTC.

The chain couples TRBV19 to TRBJ2-7; 8 nucleotides line up with TRBD1. This CDR3 has 16 residues. Germline-derived CDR1 and CDR2 are LNHDA and SQIVND (reference sequence). Trimming removed 5 bases from V and 1 base from J; junction bases left unmatched: 10. DNA of the CDR3: TGTGCCAGTAGTTCGACACTAGGACAGGGTTCCTACGAGCAGTACTTC. This gives the protein CASSSTLGQGSYEQYF.

The count of this clone is one. CDR3 DNA: TGTGCCAGCAGTTTTCTAAGGACAGGGGGCTACGAGCAGTACTTC. It codes for CASSFLRTGGYEQYF. This chain joins TRBV28 and TRBJ2-5; TRBD1 matches at 10 bases. TRBJ2-7 explains the end of the DNA better; the J call may be wrong. Germline V gene sequence: CDR1 MDHEN, CDR2 SYDVKM. The CDR3 runs to 15 residues.

This clone occurred once. The rearrangement uses TRBV29-1 and TRBJ2-2, with a weak D call TRBD2 (6 bases). This CDR3 spans 12 amino acids. V lost 3 bases, J lost 7 bases, and 9 bases lay in between. The germline CDR1 and CDR2 sequences are SQVTM and ANQGSEA. CDR3 in amino acids: CSVDGEVGELFF. CDR3 sequence (DNA): TGCAGCGTTGATGGGGAGGTCGGGGAGCTGTTTTTT.

The chain is built from TRBV28 and TRBJ2-7, with D perhaps TRBD2 (6 bases). CDR3 length: 12 amino acids. Germline CDR1 and CDR2: MDHEN and SYDVKM. V lost 7 bases and J lost 3, with 10 bases in between. The CDR3 here is CASNWGGYEQYF. For the CDR3, the DNA is TGTGCCAGCAACTGGGGAGGCTACGAGCAGTACTTC.

The chain employs TRBV27 and TRBJ1-4, with D unresolved. Germline values: CDR1 MNHEY, CDR2 SMNVEV (reference sequence). The length of the CDR3 is 17 residues. The V end lost 4 bases, the J end lost 7 bases, and 22 bases lay between the germline ends. Written as DNA, the CDR3 is TGTGCCAGCAGTTCAACCGCTCTGGCCGTGAGAGGTGAAAAACTGTTTTTT. It encodes CASSSTALAVRGEKLFF.

This clone appeared once. This chain links TRBV28 with TRBJ2-7; 10 bases fit TRBD2. The V and J ends lost 6 bases and 5 bases, in that order; junction bases with no gene match: 10. Germline CDR1 and CDR2: MDHEN and SYDVKM. This CDR3 is built from 15 residues. The DNA for the CDR3 is TGTGCCAGCAGCCGTAGGGCTAGCGGGAGCCACGAGCAGTACTTC. Amino acids: CASSRRASGSHEQYF.

CDR3 loop: CASSDNLYGYTF. As DNA, the CDR3 is TGTGCCAGCAGTGACAATCTCTATGGCTACACCTTC. This chain uses TRBV2 with TRBJ1-2; D gene ambiguous. CDR1 and CDR2 from the germline V gene are SNHLY and FYNNEI. Trimming took 3 bases from V and 4 from J, leaving 6 bases between them. CDR3 length: 12 amino acids.

The rearrangement links TRBV7-9 to TRBJ1-4; D gene ambiguous. Trimming stripped 3 bases from V and 7 bases from J, with 9 bases between. This CDR3 is 13 amino acids long. Germline loops: CDR1 SEHNR, CDR2 FQNEAQ (reference sequence). DNA of the CDR3: TGTGCCAGCAGCTTCGGAGGCGCTGAAAAACTGTTTTTT. It is translated as CASSFGGAEKLFF. Variable domain in full (rest from reference TRBV7-9 and TRBJ1-4): DTGVSQNPRHKITKRGQNVTFRCDPISEHNRLYWYRQTLGQGPEFLTYFQNEAQLEKSRLLSDRFSAERPKGSFSTLEIQRTEQGDSAMYLCASSFGGAEKLFFGSGTQLSVL.

This chain uses TRBV7-6 with TRBJ2-7; possible D gene TRBD1, 5 bases. Per germline, CDR1 SGHVS and CDR2 FNYEAQ. Trimming took off 1 base at V and 6 bases at J, with 7 bases between the two ends. The CDR3 sequence is 12 residues long. DNA for the CDR3: TGTGCCAGCAGCTTAGGGGGCGGCGAGCAGTACTTC. Amino acids: CASSLGGGEQYF.

The chain employs TRBV5-1 and TRBJ2-7; weak D call: TRBD1 (5 bases). The length of the CDR3 is 17 residues. V was pared by 0 bases and J by 6 bases, with 22 bases between. Germline assignment: CDR1 SGHRS and CDR2 YFSETQ. This chain's CDR3 is CASSLDFAGQGSPEQYF. The CDR3 DNA is TGCGCCAGCAGCTTGGACTTCGCCGGGCAGGGTTCCCCCGAGCAGTACTTC.

The J gene is TRBJ2-7, the V gene TRBV29-1; TRBD2 matches 14 bases. The CDR3 extends over 15 amino acids. V shed 7 bases and J 2 bases; nucleotides not matched to a gene: 7. CDR1 and CDR2 (germline): SQVTM, ANQGSEA. The CDR3 nucleotides read TGCAGCGCCGGGACTAGCGGGGGTACACCCTACGAGCAGTACTTC. Translation gives CSAGTSGGTPYEQYF.

The chain joins TRBV4-1 to TRBJ2-1; TRBD1 matches 7 bases. CDR3 length: 16 residues. Germline lookup yields CDR1 MGHRA and CDR2 YSYEKL. The V and J ends lost 0 bases and 7 bases, in that order; junction bases with no gene match: 9. The CDR3 region has the DNA TGCGCCAGCAGCCAAGAGGGCCAGGGGGTGGGTAATGAGCAGTTCTTC. It codes for CASSQEGQGVGNEQFF.

The chain has TRBV19 and TRBJ2-2; 7 bases align to TRBD1. V lost 6 bases to trimming and J lost 6 bases; unmatched junction nucleotides: 4. CDR1 and CDR2 (germline): LNHDA, SQIVND (reference sequence). The CDR3 covers 13 residues. The CDR3 DNA reads TGTGCCAGTAGGAGTCAGGGGGCCGGGGAGCTGTTTTTT. Its translation: CASRSQGAGELFF.

The chain combines TRBV27 with TRBJ2-2; 9 bases map to TRBD1. The CDR3 loop spans 15 amino acids. CDR1 and CDR2 (germline): MNHEY, SMNVEV (reference sequence). The V gene end was trimmed by 5 bases and the J gene end by 3 bases; junction bases not matched to a gene: 4. CDR3 amino acids: CASSQDRGDTGELFF. As DNA, the CDR3 is TGTGCCAGCAGTCAGGACAGGGGCGACACCGGGGAGCTGTTTTTT.

The V and J genes are TRBV5-5 and TRBJ2-7; D gene unclear. V dropped 6 bases and J dropped 2 bases, with 12 bases sitting between them. The CDR3 spans 13 residues. Germline V lookup: CDR1 SGHKS, CDR2 YYEKEE (reference sequence). This CDR3 reads CASNSPGPYEQYF. CDR3 DNA sequence: TGTGCCAGCAACTCCCCGGGTCCCTACGAGCAGTACTTC. The full variable domain, in which reference TRBV5-5 and TRBJ2-7 provide the parts outside the CDR3, is DAGVTQSPTHLIKTRGQQVTLRCSPISGHKSVSWYQQVLGQGPQFIFQYYEKEERGRGNFPDRFSARQFPNYSSELNVNALLLGDSALYLCASNSPGPYEQYFGPGTRLTVT.

The chain has TRBV4-2 and TRBJ1-2; 10 bases agree with TRBD1. Per the germline V gene, CDR1 is LGHNA and CDR2 is YNFKEQ. Unmatched junction bases numbered 6, after V lost 4 bases and J lost 7 bases. The CDR3 is 14 amino acids. The CDR3 DNA sequence: TGTGCCAGCAGCCCGGCTGACAGGGGGCTTGGCTACACCTTC. The encoded protein is CASSPADRGLGYTF.

The V gene is TRBV21-1, the J gene TRBJ1-5; the D call in the table, TRBD1, was not verified against the DNA. TRBV21-1 is listed as a pseudogene. CDR3 length: 15 amino acids. CDR3 sequence: CASSKAVGANQPQHF. CDR3 nucleotides: TGTGCCAGCAGCAAAGCGGTAGGGGCTAATCAGCCCCAGCATTTT.

The chain carries TRBV5-1 and TRBJ2-6; no clear D. Germline CDR1 reads SGHRS; CDR2 reads YFSETQ. The CDR3 extends over 13 amino acids. The germline V and J ends were trimmed by 5 bases and 0 bases, with 3 bases remaining between them. The CDR3 sequence: CASSLSGANVLTF. As DNA, the CDR3 is TGCGCCAGCAGTCTCTCTGGGGCCAACGTCCTGACTTTC.

The genes are TRBV18 and TRBJ2-6, with TRBD1 identical over 8 bases. The ends lost 6 bases at V and 5 bases at J; junction bases unmatched: 3. The CDR3 contains 14 residues. Germline V lookup: CDR1 KGHSH, CDR2 LQKENI. CDR3 DNA sequence: TGTGCCAGCTCCCAGGGGGCCTGGGCCAACGTCCTGACTTTC. Translating it yields CASSQGAWANVLTF. The full variable domain, with the rest looked up from reference TRBV18 and TRBJ2-6, is NAGVMQNPRHLVRRRGQEARLRCSPMKGHSHVYWYRQLPEEGLKFMVYLQKENIIDESGMPKERFSAEFPKEGPSILRIQQVVRGDSAAYFCASSQGAWANVLTFGAGSRLTVL.

The chain joins TRBV11-2 to TRBJ1-1; D perhaps matches TRBD1 (6 bases). Trimming stripped 0 bases from V and 8 bases from J, with 19 bases between. Per germline, CDR1 SGHAT and CDR2 FQNNGV. This CDR3 region has 16 residues. The CDR3 is CASSLEVTGPKNEAFF. Written as DNA, the CDR3 is TGTGCCAGCAGCTTAGAGGTGACAGGACCCAAAAACGAAGCTTTCTTT.

This clone was observed a single time. This chain links TRBV6-6 with TRBJ1-2; D unclear. This CDR3 has 11 amino acids. The germline V gene has CDR1 MNHNY and CDR2 SVGAGI (reference sequence). V was shortened by 6 bases and J by 5 bases, with 7 bases between the two germline ends. The CDR3 nucleotides are TGTGCCAGCAGCCAACAATATGGCTACACCTTC. The encoded protein is CASSQQYGYTF.

J is TRBJ2-7 and V is TRBV15; a weak D match, TRBD2 (6 bases). Germline-derived CDR1 and CDR2 are LNHNV and YYDKDF (reference sequence). V lost 0 bases, J lost 2 bases, and 11 bases lay in between. This CDR3 region has 15 residues. The CDR3 here is CATSRDAGITYEQYF. CDR3 sequence (DNA): TGTGCCACCAGCAGAGATGCGGGGATCACCTACGAGCAGTACTTC.

The chain uses TRBV11-3 and TRBJ2-3; the D is unclear. With 1 base removed from V and 4 bases from J, the gap between germline ends came to 9 bases. CDR3 length equals 14 residues. Germline V gene sequence: CDR1 SGHNT, CDR2 YENEEA. CDR3 sequence: CASSLGEPADTQYF. CDR3 nucleotide sequence: TGTGCCAGCAGCTTAGGAGAGCCGGCAGATACGCAGTATTTT.